The TCR beta chain under discussion was sequenced for a study of blood T cell repertoires in COVID-19. For the study at large: Italy, Spain and the United States were the sources of the convalescent and acute COVID-19 samples. T cells, B-cell-depleted T cells, or PBMCs supplied cDNA or gDNA.

The germline V gene encodes CDR1 LGHNT and CDR2 FRNRAP. Trimming removed 0 bases from V and 8 bases from J; junction bases left unmatched: 10. The CDR3 runs 16 residues. In the authors' methods: Estimated nucleated cell counts came from reference gene primer amplification. Produced via immunoSEQ multiplex PCR; TCRdb's table is partial and in-frame only. The V and J calls and the clone size are those of that table, but D and trimming were determined from the DNA. The table shows some 260,000 clones, with about 88% occurring only once. The sequence came from a middle-aged woman who had recovered from COVID-19. The chain has TRBV12-5 and TRBJ2-1; 7 bases are shared with TRBD1. Sequencing used peripheral blood. CDR3 loop: CASGLVLDRASDEQFF. In nucleotides, the CDR3 is TGTGCTAGTGGTTTGGTACTAGACAGGGCAAGCGATGAGCAGTTCTTC. The complete variable domain, with remaining parts taken from reference TRBV12-5 and TRBJ2-1, reads DARVTQTPRHKVTEMGQEVTMRCQPILGHNTVFWYRQTMMQGLELLAYFRNRAPLDDSGMPKDRFSAEMPDATLATLKIQPSEPRDSAVYFCASGLVLDRASDEQFFGPGTRLTVL.